These 10 T cell receptor beta chains came from one sample sequenced in a study of T cell changes during pregnancy in multiple sclerosis. Assay: immunoSEQ multiplex PCR; the TCRdb copy retains only in-frame clones and omits some. The table lists 35,000 to 45,000 clones, 93% of them singletons. The sample consisted of CD8+ T cells from peripheral blood mononuclear cells, taken in the third trimester of pregnancy. The receptors were gathered from a female donor with multiple sclerosis, enrolled in a pregnancy study.

This clone has just one count. V is TRBV7-2 and J is TRBJ1-3, with D possibly matching TRBD1 (6 bases). V was trimmed by 5 bases and J by 1 base, leaving 21 bases between them. Germline lookup yields CDR1 SGHTA and CDR2 FQGNSA. The CDR3 extends over 18 amino acids. Here the CDR3 reads CASSAVGGAPWSGNTIYF. The CDR3 DNA reads TGTGCCAGCAGCGCTGTTGGGGGGGCCCCGTGGTCTGGAAACACCATATATTTT.

This clone was seen a single time. V and J are TRBV11-2 and TRBJ2-3, with D hard to call. Germline V gene data show CDR1 as SGHAT and CDR2 as FQNNGV. V lost 1 base and J lost 2, with 4 bases in between. This CDR3 is 13 amino acids long. The CDR3 loop is CASSLGLTDTQYF. DNA of the CDR3: TGTGCCAGCAGCTTAGGACTCACAGATACGCAGTATTTT.

The genes are TRBV27 and TRBJ2-1; perhaps TRBD1 as D (5 bases). This CDR3 has 12 residues. Germline CDR1 and CDR2: MNHEY and SMNVEV (reference sequence). Deletions cut 1 base from V and 8 bases from J, with 6 bases between. In DNA form, the CDR3 reads TGTGCCAGCAGTTTATGGGGCGATGAGCAGTTCTTC. Residues: CASSLWGDEQFF.

The V gene is TRBV7-6, the J gene TRBJ1-1; D gene uncertain. The CDR3 covers 13 residues. Germline values: CDR1 SGHVS, CDR2 FNYEAQ. V was trimmed by 4 bases and J by 0 bases, leaving 6 bases between them. The CDR3 protein is CASSSRLNTEAFF. CDR3 in DNA: TGTGCCAGCAGCTCGCGCCTGAACACTGAAGCTTTCTTT.

The chain is built from TRBV2 and TRBJ2-2, with a weak D call TRBD2 (6 bases). CDR3 length: 16 residues. The V gene lost 2 bases and the J gene lost 5 bases, with 15 bases spanning the gap. Germline CDR1 SNHLY, CDR2 FYNNEI. The CDR3 DNA reads TGTGCCAGCAGTGAATCCAGGGAGGTACGGACCGGGGAGCTGTTTTTT. As protein: CASSESREVRTGELFF.

The rearrangement links TRBV19 to TRBJ1-1, with unresolved D. Trimming shortened V by 10 bases and J by 1 base, and 10 bases separated the two germline ends. Looked up from germline, CDR1 is LNHDA and CDR2 is SQIVND (reference sequence). The CDR3 has 12 amino acids. The CDR3 DNA reads as TGTGCCACCGATCGGGGGAACACTGAAGCTTTCTTT. This sequence encodes CATDRGNTEAFF.

This rearrangement joins TRBV7-8 to TRBJ2-1; possibly TRBD2 for D (7 bases). Trimming stripped 7 bases from V and 8 bases from J, with 21 bases between. The germline CDR1 and CDR2 sequences are SGHVS and FQNEAQ. This CDR3 has 15 amino acids. In DNA form, the CDR3 reads TGTGCCAGCACCCTAAGCATCGGGGGGCAGTATGAGCAGTTCTTC. This encodes CASTLSIGGQYEQFF.

This chain uses TRBV6-5 with TRBJ2-2; D uncertain. The CDR3 runs to 13 residues. The germline gives CDR1 MNHEY, CDR2 SVGAGI. Trimming stripped 4 bases from V and 7 bases from J, with 10 bases between. DNA of the CDR3: TGTGCCAGCAGTTTGCTAGAGCGCGGGGAGCTGTTTTTT. It codes for CASSLLERGELFF.

The chain employs TRBV29-1 and TRBJ2-1; weak D call: TRBD2 (6 bases). The CDR3 covers 14 residues. Deletions cut 7 bases from V and 4 bases from J, with 17 bases between. Germline CDR1 and CDR2: SQVTM and ANQGSEA. The CDR3 spells CSGRDSALYNEQFF. The CDR3 DNA reads as TGCAGCGGGAGGGACTCTGCCCTTTACAATGAGCAGTTCTTC.

CDR3 sequence (DNA): TGTGCCAGCAGTTACGAGAGCTCTGGAAACACCATATATTTT. Amino acid sequence: CASSYESSGNTIYF. The chain recombines TRBV6-5 with TRBJ1-3; D is unresolved. The CDR3 contains 14 residues. Between the trimmed V and J ends, which lost 2 bases and 0 bases, there was a span of 5 bases. Germline V gene lookup returns CDR1 MNHEY and CDR2 SVGAGI.